One sample yielded the 7 T cell receptor beta chains listed below, sequenced in a study of cytomegalovirus exposure and HLA in healthy donors (dated by TCRdb to about 2017). The library was obtained by the immunoSEQ multiplex PCR assay. For the multiplex PCR, a mixture combining 60 forward primers for TCR Vbeta segments and 13 reverse primers for TCR Jbeta segments was used. TCRdb took this table from immuneACCESS and kept in-frame rearrangements with V and J called. Such tables lack part of the clones; where checked against another copy, unresolved V genes explain under half of the gap, and the rest is unexplained. The sample table contains some 69,000 clones; only one count was recorded for around 85% of them. The ten most abundant clones make up roughly 3% of the sample. The sample was PBMCs. The receptors shown here come from a woman aged 25 to 39 in good health and CMV-seronegative.

The chain employs TRBV28 and TRBJ1-3; the D is unclear. This CDR3 is 14 amino acids long. Trimming removed 7 bases at V and 0 bases at J, with 10 bases between. The germline V gene has CDR1 MDHEN and CDR2 SYDVKM. CDR3 coding DNA: TGTGCCAGCAAGACACCTTCCTCTGGAAACACCATATATTTT. Translation gives CASKTPSSGNTIYF.

V and J are TRBV7-6 and TRBJ2-4; weak D call: TRBD1 (6 bases). Germline assignment: CDR1 SGHVS and CDR2 FNYEAQ. V dropped 2 bases and J dropped 6 bases, with 14 bases sitting between them. This CDR3 is built from 15 residues. CDR3 in amino acids: CASSLSPQGGNIQYF. The CDR3 DNA follows: TGTGCCAGCAGCTTATCCCCACAGGGTGGAAACATTCAGTACTTC.

V gene TRBV7-6 combines with J gene TRBJ2-7; TRBD2 matches 13 bases. Germline V gene data show CDR1 as SGHVS and CDR2 as FNYEAQ. The CDR3 has 16 amino acids. The trim removed 3 bases at V and 1 base at J, leaving 3 bases unmatched. The CDR3 bases are TGTGCCAGCAGCTTTGGGACTAGCGGGGCATCCTACGAGCAGTACTTC. It encodes CASSFGTSGASYEQYF.

This chain uses TRBV6-5 with TRBJ2-3; TRBD2 aligns across 9 bases. In germline, CDR1 is MNHEY, CDR2 SVGAGI. This CDR3 is built from 15 residues. V was clipped by 7 bases and J by 4 bases; unmatched bases: 9. The CDR3 DNA reads TGTGCCAGCAATCTCGGGGCGGGGGGGCCAGATACGCAGTATTTT. Amino acids: CASNLGAGGPDTQYF.

The chain couples TRBV7-3 to TRBJ1-1; TRBD1 aligns across 8 bases. V was clipped by 4 bases and J by 2 bases; unmatched bases: 3. Germline-derived CDR1 and CDR2 are SGHTA and FQGTGA. This CDR3 contains 14 residues. The DNA of the CDR3 is TGTGCCAGCAGCTCCACAGGGGGAAACACTGAAGCTTTCTTT. Encoded protein: CASSSTGGNTEAFF.

The chain couples TRBV7-9 to TRBJ2-3; 12 bases line up with TRBD2. Germline V gene data show CDR1 as SEHNR and CDR2 as FQNEAQ (reference sequence). Losses at the gene ends were 5 bases for V and 2 bases for J; bases not matched to a gene: 5. CDR3 length: 16 amino acids. The CDR3 here is CASSPGLAGITDTQYF. CDR3 coding DNA: TGTGCCAGCAGCCCCGGACTAGCGGGGATCACAGATACGCAGTATTTT. The complete variable domain, with remaining parts taken from reference TRBV7-9 and TRBJ2-3, reads DTGVSQNPRHKITKRGQNVTFRCDPISEHNRLYWYRQTLGQGPEFLTYFQNEAQLEKSRLLSDRFSAERPKGSFSTLEIQRTEQGDSAMYLCASSPGLAGITDTQYFGPGTRLTVL.

The chain employs TRBV10-2 and TRBJ1-3; TRBD1 aligns across 10 bases. V shed 4 bases and J 0 bases; nucleotides not matched to a gene: 12. The CDR3 loop spans 19 amino acids. From germline, CDR1 is WSHSY and CDR2 SAAADI. The CDR3, as DNA: TGCGCCAGCAGTGCGAGGGACAGGGGCTCATCTTTCTCTGGAAACACCATATATTTT. The encoded protein is CASSARDRGSSFSGNTIYF.